The clone carrying this TCR beta chain was seen a handful of times. Antigen unknown. The entirety of the isolated RNA underwent reverse transcription, so expressed TCRB transcripts were sequenced. Sequenced by immunoSEQ multiplex PCR; TCRdb stores in-frame clones only, minus some. The sample includes roughly 260,000 clones, over 20% seen only once; the top ten take 0.028%. V was pared by 4 bases and J by 1 base, with 5 bases of the junction left unmatched. This CDR3 has 15 amino acids. Germline V gene data show CDR1 as LGHNA and CDR2 as YSLEER. This specimen comes from a study of beta chain features in type 1 diabetes. Findings and caveats of the study: Among patients with Type 1 diabetes, TCRB CDR3s were moderately but significantly shorter in every one of the four CD4+ subsets.

Input material: naive CD4+ T cells from blood. The TCR comes from a woman in her 40s with type 1 diabetes. The J gene is TRBJ2-3, the V gene TRBV4-3; TRBD1 aligns across 7 bases. The DNA of the CDR3 is TGCGCCAGCAGCCCCCGACAGGGAGGCACAGATACGCAGTATTTT. It encodes CASSPRQGGTDTQYF.